The following is a T cell receptor (beta chain) sequence with its context. Its cognate antigen is unknown. Germline CDR1 MNHNY, CDR2 SVGAGI (reference sequence). V gave up 2 bases and J gave up 1 base, with 5 bases separating them. The CDR3 length is 13 residues. Libraries were prepared by immunoSEQ multiplex PCR; TCRdb keeps only in-frame clonotypes and omits some of them. The data show around 2.1 million clones, approximately 94% seen once. CD45RO-negative, CCR7-positively selected cells formed the naive CD8 fraction, excluding terminally differentiated effector memory CD45RA+ cells. The data stem from a study of shared clonotypes between healthy human individuals. Background on the study: The donor group consisted of two women and a few men, aged 18 to 49. CD4 naive and CD4 memory each took three plates per donor, while CD8 naive took two and CD8 memory one. General study findings and limits: Among non-shared clonotypes, generation probabilities were lower than among those shared by all four donors. Only a few donors were included, so the genetic and exposure-history diversity represented was limited.

The chain combines TRBV6-6 with TRBJ1-1; D is unclear. The sequence was collected from a young man in good health. Some clones in this sample may be carry-over from other donors' samples. Source material: naive CD8+ T cells from PBMCs. CDR3 sequence (DNA): TGTGCCAGCAGTTACGACGGGAACACTGAAGCTTTCTTT. This gives the protein CASSYDGNTEAFF.